This TCR beta chain was sequenced during a study of cytomegalovirus exposure and HLA in healthy donors (dated by TCRdb to about 2017). Broadly, across the study: An earlier analysis of approximately 640 of the donors reported about 250 Gb of sequence data and 117 million unique TCR beta sequences from approximately 180 million T cells. Around 330 gigabases of sequencing data and around 80 million unique TCR sequences made up an early release that covered some 640 HLA-typed donors. Of the 398 genotyped donors, over 65% fell in the genetic ancestry cluster associated with self-reported Caucasian donors. The study aimed to test whether cataloging public T cell receptors could reveal signatures of past pathogen exposure. The T cell repertoires of about 700 subjects were profiled by immunosequencing and related to cytomegalovirus serostatus. Besides the first cohort of more than 650 subjects, a separate validation cohort made up of over 100 different subjects was used. To predict cytomegalovirus infection status, the study brought together high-throughput TCR immunosequencing, statistical association of individual TCRs with disease status, and machine learning. To study patterns of TCR occurrence, a later analysis re-analyzed previously published TCR beta repertoires from around 660 donors and added high-resolution HLA genotyping. Rather than using new phenotypic data, the later analysis identified candidate immune exposures from TCR beta sequences and from how often those sequences occurred across donors. In an earlier analysis of a few hundred of the donors, high-throughput TCR beta sequencing was used to judge whether each TCR beta V gene segment behaved as functional or pseudogenic. Donor age, sex, ethnicity and CMV serostatus were compiled together with the repertoire data. In a later genetic analysis, genome-wide SNP genotypes for about 55% of the 666 donors were used, and that subset was treated as a discovery cohort. Every repertoire in the discovery cohort had been generated on one and the same sequencing platform. Both class I and class II loci were covered by HLA typing, at four-digit resolution. Typing coverage differed by locus: A, B, C, DRB1 and DQB1 were typed in roughly 629-630 donors, DQA1 in about 510, DPA1 in some 600, and DPB1 in 400 to 490. Five DR-DQ haplotypes were treated as single units for association and clustering because of strong linkage in the cohort. Among 398 genotyped donors of the cohort, an average of approximately 240,000 unique TCR beta nucleotide sequences were sequenced per donor, approximately 20% of them non-productive. The study at large found these results: In an earlier analysis of more than 450 of the donors, most TCR beta V segments were observed in productive rearrangements about 87% or about 30% of the time, broadly matching IMGT annotations. Compared with the roughly 700-donor mean, donors in an Asian-associated ancestry cluster had fewer N-insertions in productive TCRs, according to a later genetic analysis. A further reported finding was that TCR beta sequences accurately predicted the HLA-A and HLA-B alleles for most subjects in the first cohort. Correlated functional status among segregating V segments might be attributable to linkage disequilibrium, but an unknown experimental factor could not be ruled out. Because counts were too low, about 17 rarely observed V segments, including chromosome 9 orphons, were excluded from the earlier analysis of around 590 of the donors. Because HLA typing was missing for some donors at each locus, association tests included only the typed subset. Only TCR beta chains were sequenced in this cohort, and the absence of alpha or paired-chain data limited detectable features. Across donors, most TCR sequences were observed very rarely, whereas some public TCRs were present in many individuals. Presence/absence analyses assumed roughly uniform sequencing depth across donors, an assumption that may not hold. In a later analysis, most CMV-associated TCR beta chains were found to appear HLA-restricted, with HLA associations seemingly driven largely by CMV exposure. Specific HLA alleles were associated with about 17,000 TCR beta sequences at a false discovery rate of 0.05 in a later analysis. According to a later analysis, parvovirus B19, influenza, CMV and Epstein-Barr virus appeared linked to several top co-occurrence clusters. According to the authors, the approach could potentially be generalized to other disease states and immunological phenotypes. Compared with equally common non-associated chains, HLA-associated TCR beta chains in a later analysis were more clonally expanded and had lower generation probabilities. The study gave a list of under 200 TCR beta chains associated with cytomegalovirus. In a later genetic analysis, a missense DCLRE1C variant was associated with V-gene and J-gene trimming of TCR beta chains, and the association was replicated in an independent cohort. A cluster of highly shared sequence variants was judged likely to be a technical artifact of the sequencing pipeline. Some IMGT-functional V segments, including TRBV6-2 and TRBV6-3, could not be told apart with the 87-base-pair reads, so those segments were excluded. A few of the identified cytomegalovirus-associated TCR beta chains were confirmed in vitro to be specific for cytomegalovirus antigens. The only immune exposure information available for the cohort was CMV serostatus. Cytomegalovirus status was reported to be diagnosed by the classifier with high specificity and sensitivity in both the original and validation cohorts. Strong co-occurrence of HLA alleles, especially DR and DQ, made assigning TCR associations to individual alleles difficult. In a later analysis, TCR association rates were found to vary across HLA loci, with the most associated TCRs seen for DRB1 alleles and the fewest for HLA-C alleles.

Looking up the germline V gene yields CDR1 SGHVS and CDR2 FNYEAQ. The germline V end is reduced by 5 bases and the J end by 4 bases; junction bases left unmatched: 13. The CDR3 sequence holds 16 residues, the cysteine and phenylalanine included. CDR3 DNA only is kept here, 48 bases in frame from base 1. About this clone: This clone's antigen is unknown. Base qualities are not recorded, but no much larger clone differs from it by a single base.

Library method: the immunoSEQ multiplex PCR assay. The multiplex PCR relied on a mix of 60 forward primers for TCR Vbeta segments and 13 reverse primers for TCR Jbeta segments. Amplification of the CDR3 region of rearranged TCR beta genes was performed with a multiplex PCR assay on genomic DNA. The Illumina HiSeq System was used to sequence the amplified TCR beta libraries as 87-base-pair reads. The authors processed their data as follows. Across the 670 or so repertoires, a later analysis counted tens of millions of unique TCR beta chains, 8.5 million to 12 million of which were shared by at least two donors. To remove PCR and sequencing errors, raw reads were error-corrected and collapsed into unique sequences using a nearest-neighbor algorithm that merged closely related sequences. V, D and J gene segments were assigned by aligning CDR3 sequences to IMGT reference sequences. For a sequence to be retained, at least a six-nucleotide match to both a V gene segment and a J gene segment was required. A rearrangement was called productive if the CDR3 had no stop codons and remained in frame with V and J, and every other rearrangement was called non-productive. Following IMGT convention, CDR3 was defined as the stretch from the second conserved V-encoded cysteine up to the conserved J-encoded phenylalanine. The earlier analysis of about 640 of the donors excluded any sequence lacking an unambiguous match to a single V gene segment. In an earlier analysis of 450 to 700 of the donors, V segments were called functional above 56.7% productive rearrangements and were called segregating when the between-donor standard deviation exceeded 5%. A statistical classification framework was built for diagnosing cytomegalovirus status from the catalog of TCR beta chain sequences. In a later analysis, V and J genes were assigned by comparing TCR nucleotide sequences against IMGT/GENE-DB human TR gene sequences. The TCRdist pipeline was used in a later analysis to assign CDR3 sequences and most-parsimonious VDJ recombination scenarios. In a later analysis, every TCR beta chain was defined by the combination of its CDR3 amino acid sequence and its V-gene family, and reads without a unique V-gene family were dropped. In a later analysis, fewer than 600 highly shared, low-generation-probability nucleotide sequences were removed to address suspected cross-contamination and a sequencing artifact. A later analysis calculated a clonal expansion index for each public chain from normalized within-repertoire ranks of inferred template counts. A later analysis computed generation probabilities with a VDJ recombination model fitted to out-of-frame rearrangements, and checked the results against IGoR. In a later analysis, hypergeometric tests were used to score TCR-TCR, TCR-HLA and TCR-CMV co-occurrence, with a repertoire-size bias correction applied to TCR pairs. False discovery rates were estimated in a later analysis by permuting HLA or CMV assignments 20 times. In a later analysis, co-occurring TCRs were grouped using DBSCAN, with TCRdist sequence similarity added in when clustering inside HLA-allele-positive subsets. Repertoires with fewer than 30,000 or more than 120,000 public chains, plus five repertoires with anomalous nucleotide sharing, were excluded from co-occurrence clustering. Not all clones reach the TCRdb copy of this immuneACCESS table, which keeps in-frame sequences only. Checked studies attribute under half of the gap to unresolved V genes and leave the rest unexplained. The V and J calls and the clone size are those of that table, but D and trimming were determined from the DNA. This sample is represented by 70,000 to 80,000 clones; approximately 72% of them were singletons. The ten largest clones represent 8% to 9.5% of the sample.

In total, 500 to 700 healthy bone marrow donors made up the cohort. At the time of sampling, all cohort members were nominally healthy, though unrecorded immune exposures were likely present. The donor was CMV seropositive and belonged to the group of 250 to 300 seropositive cohort members. A peripheral blood sample was provided by each donor, and peripheral blood mononuclear cells were used for TCR beta sequencing. Genomic DNA was extracted from the blood cell samples with the Qiagen DNeasy Blood Extraction Kit. Sequencing input: PBMCs. Recombination connected TRBV7-6 to TRBJ2-5; the junction holds 7 bases that match TRBD1. The TCR originated in a woman aged 40 to 50 in good health and CMV-seropositive. The CDR3 reads as follows: CASSPSNPTGVETQYF. The DNA sequence is as follows: TGTGCCAGCAGCCCAAGTAACCCTACAGGGGTAGAGACCCAGTACTTC.